The clone carrying this TCR beta chain was observed a handful of times. The antigen is not known. At one end the junction does not follow the germline gene, possibly because of a read error. The sample is drawn from a study of identical twins. One entry per CDR3 protein, called by TCRdb with MiXCR from the 5' RACE reads. The sample carries 200,000 to 250,000 distinct CDR3 sequences, roughly 7.1% recorded once. The study's findings and limits: Beta clonotypes that were abundant in cord blood contained fewer insertions, a pattern absent from memory repertoires.

Germline-derived CDR1 and CDR2 are MNHEY and SVGEGT. The CDR3 is made up of 13 amino acids. These sequences were also reported in another study, on T cells expressing NK-cell markers. This second study notes: About 1.0-8% of CD8+ T cells in about 6 donors belonged to dominant NKG2C+ clonotypes.

Sequences were obtained from CD8+ T cells sorted from blood. V gene TRBV6-2 or TRBV6-3 combines with J gene TRBJ2-7, with 10 nucleotides matching TRBD2. This sequence originates from a young woman in good health. The CDR3 DNA follows: TGTGCCAGCACCCGTACTCCCCTAGCGGGAGTCGCCTTC. Translating gives CASTRTPLAGVAF.